The next 3 T cell receptor beta chains were all read from a single sample in a study of graft-versus-host responses after intestinal transplantation. Sequenced by immunoSEQ multiplex PCR; TCRdb stores in-frame clones only, minus some. The data hold 86,000 or so clones, with 80% to 95% observed a single time. Their antigens are not known. Material: unstimulated CD8+ T cells sorted from spleen or lymph node cells, obtained before intestinal transplant. All receptors derive from a human donor who received an intestinal transplant.

The J gene is TRBJ2-7, the V gene TRBV29-1; D gene uncertain. V was shortened by 1 base and J by 4 bases, with 8 bases between the two germline ends. The CDR3 consists of 12 residues. In germline, CDR1 is SQVTM, CDR2 ANQGSEA. The DNA for the CDR3 is TGCAGCGTTGAAGGACACTCATACGAGCAGTACTTC. Translation: CSVEGHSYEQYF.

This chain uses TRBV11-2 with TRBJ2-5; perhaps TRBD1 as D (6 bases). CDR3 length equals 15 residues. V lost 5 bases and J 1 base, leaving 14 bases between the germline ends. The V gene's germline CDR1 is SGHAT and CDR2 FQNNGV. The CDR3 DNA sequence: TGTGCCAGCAGCCCTCTGACAGGACCCCAAGAGACCCAGTACTTC. It codes for CASSPLTGPQETQYF.

This rearrangement joins TRBV4-1 to TRBJ2-2; possible D gene TRBD1, 6 bases. V was clipped by 3 bases and J by 6 bases, with 8 bases between them. This CDR3 region has 13 residues. Germline V gene data show CDR1 as MGHRA and CDR2 as YSYEKL. In DNA form, the CDR3 reads TGCGCCAGCAGCCAGACAGGTTCCGGGGAGCTGTTTTTT. Translated, it gives CASSQTGSGELFF.